The rows below give T cell receptor beta chains drawn from one sample of a study of beta chain features in type 1 diabetes. TCRdb's copy holds only in-frame clones and misses some; the assay was immunoSEQ multiplex PCR. The sample includes about 330,000 clones, approximately 10% seen only once; the top ten take 0.015%. Material: naive CD4+ T cells from blood. The receptor source for this set is a woman in her 30s in good health. Both conserved end residues are part of each CDR3. The D gene is left open where the match is weak. Size is stated for part of the rows, as once, few or many counts, or as a class when the clone is expanded.

clone size: few; V gene: TRBV5-1; CDR3 length: 14; J gene: TRBJ2-3; D gene: -; CDR3 DNA: TGCGCCAGCAGCTTGGCGTTGGCCACAGATACGCAGTATTTT; CDR3 protein: CASSLALATDTQYF
clone size: -; V gene: TRBV7-2; CDR3 length: 14; J gene: TRBJ2-1; D gene: -; CDR3 DNA: TGTGCCAGCAGCGGGGGCGGTAATAAAAATGAGCAGTTCTTC; CDR3 protein: CASSGGGNKNEQFF
clone size: -; V gene: TRBV15; CDR3 length: 16; J gene: TRBJ2-7; D gene: TRBD1; CDR3 DNA: TGTGCCACCAGCAGGCAGTATCAACAGGGGCTCAACGAGCAGTACTTC; CDR3 protein: CATSRQYQQGLNEQYF
clone size: once; V gene: TRBV9; CDR3 length: 15; J gene: TRBJ2-1; D gene: -; CDR3 DNA: TGTGCCATCAAACCCCGGTCGGTATCCGACAATGAGCAGTTCTTC; CDR3 protein: CAIKPRSVSDNEQFF
clone size: -; V gene: TRBV5-5; CDR3 length: 15; J gene: TRBJ2-1; D gene: TRBD2; CDR3 DNA: TGTGCCAGCAGGAGACCGGGACTAGCGGACAATGAGCAGTTCTTC; CDR3 protein: CASRRPGLADNEQFF
clone size: -; V gene: TRBV7-3; CDR3 length: 13; J gene: TRBJ2-7; D gene: TRBD1; CDR3 DNA: TGTGCCAGCAGCACAGGACAGGTATCCGAGCAGTACTTC; CDR3 protein: CASSTGQVSEQYF
clone size: few; V gene: TRBV18; CDR3 length: 15; J gene: TRBJ2-7; D gene: TRBD1; CDR3 DNA: TGTGCCAGCTCACCAAGGGACAGGGGAGTGGAAGAGCAGTACTTC; CDR3 protein: CASSPRDRGVEEQYF
clone size: -; V gene: TRBV18; CDR3 length: 15; J gene: TRBJ2-1; D gene: -; CDR3 DNA: TGTGCCAGCTCACCACCGCAGACTTCCTACAATGAGCAGTTCTTC; CDR3 protein: CASSPPQTSYNEQFF
clone size: -; V gene: TRBV4-3; CDR3 length: 14; J gene: TRBJ2-2; D gene: -; CDR3 DNA: TGCGCCAGCAGCCAAAGGGGGAACACCGGGGAGCTGTTTTTT; CDR3 protein: CASSQRGNTGELFF
clone size: -; V gene: TRBV10-3; CDR3 length: 13; J gene: TRBJ2-1; D gene: TRBD1; CDR3 DNA: TGTGCCATCAGGGAAGGACAGGGCAATGAGCAGTTCTTC; CDR3 protein: CAIREGQGNEQFF
clone size: few; V gene: TRBV9; CDR3 length: 16; J gene: TRBJ2-3; D gene: TRBD2; CDR3 DNA: TGTGCCAGCAGCGGCCGACTAGCGGAGACCACAGATACGCAGTATTTT; CDR3 protein: CASSGRLAETTDTQYF
clone size: -; V gene: TRBV7-2; CDR3 length: 15; J gene: TRBJ2-3; D gene: TRBD2; CDR3 DNA: TGTGCCAGCAGCTACGGGACTAGCAGCACAGATACGCAGTATTTT; CDR3 protein: CASSYGTSSTDTQYF
clone size: few; V gene: TRBV4-1; CDR3 length: 14; J gene: TRBJ1-1; D gene: -; CDR3 DNA: TGCGCCAGCAGCCAAGTGGGAGGATACACTGAAGCTTTCTTT; CDR3 protein: CASSQVGGYTEAFF
clone size: -; V gene: TRBV9; CDR3 length: 15; J gene: TRBJ1-2; D gene: -; CDR3 DNA: TGTGCCAGCAGCGTAGAGGCCGGGGGGAACTATGGCTACACCTTC; CDR3 protein: CASSVEAGGNYGYTF
clone size: -; V gene: TRBV11-1; CDR3 length: 17; J gene: TRBJ2-3; D gene: -; CDR3 DNA: TGTGCCAGCAGCCTCGCACTGTTCAGGACAGACACAGATACGCAGTATTTT; CDR3 protein: CASSLALFRTDTDTQYF
clone size: few; V gene: TRBV14; CDR3 length: 13; J gene: TRBJ1-1; D gene: TRBD1; CDR3 DNA: TGTGCCAGCAGTCGACAGGGAAACACTGAAGCTTTCTTT; CDR3 protein: CASSRQGNTEAFF
clone size: -; V gene: TRBV5-4; CDR3 length: 17; J gene: TRBJ2-3; D gene: TRBD2; CDR3 DNA: TGTGCCAGCACCCCCGGCGGGAGCTGGTTGAGCACAGATACGCAGTATTTT; CDR3 protein: CASTPGGSWLSTDTQYF
clone size: few; V gene: TRBV18; CDR3 length: 15; J gene: TRBJ2-7; D gene: TRBD1; CDR3 DNA: TGTGCCAGCTCACCCCAGGAGACAGGGATCTACGAGCAGTACTTC; CDR3 protein: CASSPQETGIYEQYF
clone size: -; V gene: TRBV2; CDR3 length: 18; J gene: TRBJ1-5; D gene: TRBD1; CDR3 DNA: TGTGCCAGCAGTTTCCACTTTCCCGGGACAGGGGTCAATCAGCCCCAGCATTTT; CDR3 protein: CASSFHFPGTGVNQPQHF
clone size: -; V gene: TRBV20-1; CDR3 length: 11; J gene: TRBJ1-1; D gene: -; CDR3 DNA: TGCAGTGGCCGATCGGACAGTGAAGCTTTCTTT; CDR3 protein: CSGRSDSEAFF
clone size: -; V gene: TRBV6-4; CDR3 length: 14; J gene: TRBJ1-1; D gene: TRBD1; CDR3 DNA: TGTGCCAGCAGGGACAGGGGGGGGAACACTGAAGCTTTCTTT; CDR3 protein: CASRDRGGNTEAFF
clone size: few; V gene: TRBV9; CDR3 length: 16; J gene: TRBJ2-3; D gene: TRBD2; CDR3 DNA: TGTGCCAGCAGCGTAGGACTAGCGGGAGCGCCCGATACGCAGTATTTT; CDR3 protein: CASSVGLAGAPDTQYF
clone size: -; V gene: TRBV7-2; CDR3 length: 16; J gene: TRBJ2-1; D gene: TRBD2; CDR3 DNA: TGTGCCAGCAGCTTAGGACTAGCGGGAGGGCAAGATGAGCAGTTCTTC; CDR3 protein: CASSLGLAGGQDEQFF
clone size: -; V gene: TRBV6-5; CDR3 length: 15; J gene: TRBJ2-7; D gene: TRBD2; CDR3 DNA: TGTGCCAGCAGTCAAGGACTAGCGGCACCTTCCGGGCAGTACTTC; CDR3 protein: CASSQGLAAPSGQYF
clone size: -; V gene: TRBV7-2; CDR3 length: 13; J gene: TRBJ2-1; D gene: TRBD1; CDR3 DNA: TGTGCCACCTCGGGACAGAGCTACAATGAGCAGTTCTTC; CDR3 protein: CATSGQSYNEQFF
clone size: -; V gene: TRBV5-8; CDR3 length: 15; J gene: TRBJ2-3; D gene: TRBD1; CDR3 DNA: TGTGCCAGCAGCTTCGGTGCAGGGGGTTCAGATACGCAGTATTTT; CDR3 protein: CASSFGAGGSDTQYF
clone size: -; V gene: TRBV19; CDR3 length: 16; J gene: TRBJ2-2; D gene: -; CDR3 DNA: TGTGCCAGTAGTAAACAGGGACCCGCGAACACCGGGGAGCTGTTTTTT; CDR3 protein: CASSKQGPANTGELFF
clone size: -; V gene: TRBV27; CDR3 length: 14; J gene: TRBJ1-2; D gene: -; CDR3 DNA: TGTGCCAGTAGGACGAGGACAGTCAACTATGGCTACACCTTC; CDR3 protein: CASRTRTVNYGYTF
clone size: few; V gene: TRBV9; CDR3 length: 17; J gene: TRBJ2-6; D gene: TRBD1; CDR3 DNA: TGTGCCAGCAGCGGACAGGGAGCTCCCTCTGGGGCCAACGTCCTGACTTTC; CDR3 protein: CASSGQGAPSGANVLTF
clone size: few; V gene: TRBV7-3; CDR3 length: 15; J gene: TRBJ1-1; D gene: TRBD1; CDR3 DNA: TGTGCCAGCAGCTTAGACAGGGGAGGGGGCACTGAAGCTTTCTTT; CDR3 protein: CASSLDRGGGTEAFF
clone size: few; V gene: TRBV9; CDR3 length: 16; J gene: TRBJ2-3; D gene: -; CDR3 DNA: TGTGCCAGCAGCGTAGTTGGATCTAGCGACCCAGATACGCAGTATTTT; CDR3 protein: CASSVVGSSDPDTQYF
clone size: few; V gene: TRBV11-2; CDR3 length: 14; J gene: TRBJ2-7; D gene: -; CDR3 DNA: TGTGCCAGCAGCCCACCGACAAGCTCCTACGAGCAGTACTTC; CDR3 protein: CASSPPTSSYEQYF
clone size: -; V gene: TRBV7-3; CDR3 length: 16; J gene: TRBJ2-2; D gene: -; CDR3 DNA: TGTGCCAGCAGCTTAAGCCCCGGTCAGAGGACCGGGGAGCTGTTTTTT; CDR3 protein: CASSLSPGQRTGELFF
clone size: -; V gene: TRBV11-2; CDR3 length: 15; J gene: TRBJ2-5; D gene: TRBD2; CDR3 DNA: TGTGCCAGCAGCCTATTAGCGGGACCACAAGAGACCCAGTACTTC; CDR3 protein: CASSLLAGPQETQYF
clone size: -; V gene: TRBV28; CDR3 length: 17; J gene: TRBJ2-5; D gene: TRBD2; CDR3 DNA: TGTGCCAGCAGTTTGCTAGCGGGAGGAAGGGGGGAAGAGACCCAGTACTTC; CDR3 protein: CASSLLAGGRGEETQYF
clone size: few; V gene: TRBV11-3; CDR3 length: 19; J gene: TRBJ2-2; D gene: TRBD2; CDR3 DNA: TGTGCCAGCAGCTTAGAGTCCGGACTAGCGGGAGGGTCGACCGGGGAGCTGTTTTTT; CDR3 protein: CASSLESGLAGGSTGELFF
clone size: once; V gene: TRBV5-6; CDR3 length: 15; J gene: TRBJ2-5; D gene: -; CDR3 DNA: TGTGCCAGCAGCATAAGAAGCGGTTACCAAGAGACCCAGTACTTC; CDR3 protein: CASSIRSGYQETQYF
clone size: few; V gene: TRBV5-4; CDR3 length: 17; J gene: TRBJ2-3; D gene: TRBD2; CDR3 DNA: TGTGCCAGCAGCTTGGGGTGGAGCGGGAGGGGCACAGATACGCAGTATTTT; CDR3 protein: CASSLGWSGRGTDTQYF
clone size: -; V gene: TRBV15; CDR3 length: 15; J gene: TRBJ2-1; D gene: TRBD1; CDR3 DNA: TGTGCCACCAGCAGAGCTACGACAGGGGAAGGGCAGCAGTTCTTC; CDR3 protein: CATSRATTGEGQQFF
clone size: -; V gene: TRBV9; CDR3 length: 16; J gene: TRBJ2-2; D gene: -; CDR3 DNA: TGTGCCAGCAGCGTAACATCGATGATGAACACCGGGGAGCTGTTTTTT; CDR3 protein: CASSVTSMMNTGELFF
clone size: few; V gene: TRBV5-1; CDR3 length: 18; J gene: TRBJ2-3; D gene: -; CDR3 DNA: TGCGCCAGCAGCTTGGACCTCCCGGGCGGGATACGCACAGATACGCAGTATTTT; CDR3 protein: CASSLDLPGGIRTDTQYF
clone size: -; V gene: TRBV11-1; CDR3 length: 13; J gene: TRBJ1-5; D gene: -; CDR3 DNA: TGTGCCAGCAGCTTAGCACGGAATCAGCCCCAGCATTTT; CDR3 protein: CASSLARNQPQHF
clone size: -; V gene: TRBV18; CDR3 length: 13; J gene: TRBJ2-3; D gene: -; CDR3 DNA: TGTGCCAGCTCACGGACAGGCACAGATACGCAGTATTTT; CDR3 protein: CASSRTGTDTQYF
clone size: -; V gene: TRBV9; CDR3 length: 14; J gene: TRBJ1-2; D gene: -; CDR3 DNA: TGTGCCAGCAGCGTAGACGGCCGGGACTATGGCTACACCTTC; CDR3 protein: CASSVDGRDYGYTF
clone size: -; V gene: TRBV18; CDR3 length: 17; J gene: TRBJ2-5; D gene: TRBD1; CDR3 DNA: TGTGCCAGCTCACCAAGGACCGGGACAGAACCGGGAGAGACCCAGTACTTC; CDR3 protein: CASSPRTGTEPGETQYF
clone size: -; V gene: TRBV19; CDR3 length: 14; J gene: TRBJ2-7; D gene: TRBD1; CDR3 DNA: TGTGCCAGTCGTGAAGCCGGGACAGTCTACGAGCAGTACTTC; CDR3 protein: CASREAGTVYEQYF
clone size: few; V gene: TRBV6-5; CDR3 length: 14; J gene: TRBJ2-5; D gene: TRBD2; CDR3 DNA: TGTGCCAGCAGGGGACTAGCGGGTAAAGAGACCCAGTACTTC; CDR3 protein: CASRGLAGKETQYF
clone size: -; V gene: TRBV28; CDR3 length: 15; J gene: TRBJ2-5; D gene: -; CDR3 DNA: TGTGCCAGCAGTTCCGCTGGCGGAGGGAAAGAGACCCAGTACTTC; CDR3 protein: CASSSAGGGKETQYF
clone size: few; V gene: TRBV11-2; CDR3 length: 16; J gene: TRBJ2-3; D gene: TRBD2; CDR3 DNA: TGTGCCAGCAGCTTAGGGTCTAGCGGTAGCACAGATACGCAGTATTTT; CDR3 protein: CASSLGSSGSTDTQYF
clone size: -; V gene: TRBV11-1; CDR3 length: 18; J gene: TRBJ1-4; D gene: TRBD1; CDR3 DNA: TGTGCCAGCAGCTTAGAGACGTTTGGGACAGCAAATAATGAAAAACTGTTTTTT; CDR3 protein: CASSLETFGTANNEKLFF
clone size: -; V gene: TRBV18; CDR3 length: 13; J gene: TRBJ2-7; D gene: -; CDR3 DNA: TGTGCCAGCTCACCACCTAATGGAGACGAGCAGTACTTC; CDR3 protein: CASSPPNGDEQYF
clone size: few; V gene: TRBV9; CDR3 length: 14; J gene: TRBJ2-5; D gene: -; CDR3 DNA: TGTGCCAGCAATCGTGGGAGTTACAAAGAGACCCAGTACTTC; CDR3 protein: CASNRGSYKETQYF
clone size: -; V gene: TRBV14; CDR3 length: 15; J gene: TRBJ1-1; D gene: -; CDR3 DNA: TGTGCCAGCAGCCAAGAATTCCCCAGTCCCACTGAAGCTTTCTTT; CDR3 protein: CASSQEFPSPTEAFF